Listed below are T cell receptor beta chains from one sample, sequenced in a study of CD8 T cells in ankylosing spondylitis. TCRdb reprocessed the 5' RACE reads via MiXCR and lists one record per CDR3 protein. The sample includes hundreds of thousands of distinct CDR3 sequences, roughly 12% seen only once; the top ten take less than 0.65%. The sample taken for sequencing was blood, either unsorted or a sorted T cell fraction (not recorded which). The receptors here all came from a male donor with ankylosing spondylitis. CDR3s include the opening cysteine and the closing phenylalanine or tryptophan. The order of the fields is D gene, V gene, CDR3 length, clone size, J gene, CDR3 protein, CDR3 DNA. D genes are given only for firm matches. Size is omitted from some rows. Given values are once, few, many or a class for expanded clones.

.	TRBV4-3	16	few	TRBJ2-2	CASSPQLLANTGELFF	TGCGCCAGCAGCCCCCAATTACTCGCGAACACCGGGGAGCTGTTTTTT
.	TRBV5-4	15	.	TRBJ2-7	CASSRAPTDSYEQYF	TGTGCCAGCAGCCGAGCCCCGACGGACTCCTACGAGCAGTACTTC
.	TRBV7-2	14	.	TRBJ1-6	CASSLAEDYSPLHF	TGTGCCAGCAGCTTAGCGGAAGACTATTCACCCCTCCACTTT
.	TRBV11-2	19	few	TRBJ1-6	CASSSTGGGTISYNSPLHF	TGTGCCAGCAGCTCCACCGGTGGGGGTACGATCTCCTATAATTCACCCCTCCACTTT
TRBD2	TRBV28	16	.	TRBJ2-7	CASSFGGAGASYEQYF	TGTGCCAGCAGTTTCGGGGGGGCTGGCGCATCCTACGAGCAGTACTTC
.	TRBV7-2	15	many	TRBJ2-3	CASSPDKLRTDTQYF	TGTGCCAGCAGTCCTGACAAATTGAGGACAGATACGCAGTATTTT
.	TRBV7-2	14	.	TRBJ2-2	CASRWDSTTGELFF	TGTGCCAGCAGATGGGACTCCACCACCGGGGAGCTGTTTTTT
TRBD1	TRBV20-1	16	few	TRBJ2-4	CSARGQGQGAQNIQYF	TGCAGTGCTAGGGGACAGGGACAGGGGGCCCAAAACATTCAGTACTTC
.	TRBV5-1	15	.	TRBJ1-6	CASSLGGRKDSPLHF	TGCGCCAGCAGCTTGGGGGGGAGAAAAGATTCACCCCTCCACTTT
.	TRBV28	13	.	TRBJ2-3	CASSLGDMVTQYF	TGTGCCAGCAGTTTAGGCGATATGGTTACGCAGTATTTT
.	TRBV20-1	15	few	TRBJ2-3	CSAPVWGESSDTQYF	TGCAGTGCTCCAGTATGGGGGGAGTCTTCCGATACGCAGTATTTT
.	TRBV2	13	.	TRBJ2-5	CASSALNQETQYF	TGTGCCAGCAGTGCTCTCAACCAAGAGACCCAGTACTTC
.	TRBV6-1	14	few	TRBJ2-7	CASRGWGLSYEQYF	TGTGCCAGCAGGGGGTGGGGGCTCTCCTACGAGCAGTACTTC
.	TRBV20-1	14	many	TRBJ1-6	CSASYRETNSPLHF	TGCAGTGCTAGCTACAGGGAGACTAATTCACCCCTCCACTTT
.	TRBV6-1	14	.	TRBJ1-4	CASRPGTQSSKLFF	TGTGCCAGCAGACCCGGGACCCAGTCGTCGAAACTGTTTTTT
.	TRBV20-1	15	many	TRBJ2-3	CSAPEGPSATDTQYF	TGCAGTGCTCCCGAAGGGCCTAGCGCCACAGATACGCAGTATTTT
TRBD2	TRBV6-2/TRBV6-3	17	.	TRBJ2-1	CASRAPGLAGFWNEQFF	TGTGCCAGCAGAGCCCCGGGACTAGCGGGTTTTTGGAATGAGCAGTTCTTC
TRBD2	TRBV20-1	15	.	TRBJ2-1	CSARLSTSGRNEQFF	TGCAGTGCTAGACTGTCGACTAGCGGGAGGAATGAGCAGTTCTTC
.	TRBV6-1	17	many	TRBJ2-1	CASTRKAVAAGPTEQFF	TGTGCCAGCACTAGGAAGGCCGTAGCCGCAGGGCCTACTGAGCAGTTCTTC
.	TRBV29-1	12	few	TRBJ1-5	CSVSERDQPQHF	TGCAGCGTTTCAGAGCGCGATCAGCCCCAGCATTTT
.	TRBV20-1	15	few	TRBJ2-2	CSARVRYRSTGELFF	TGCAGTGCTAGAGTCAGGTACCGCAGCACCGGGGAGCTGTTTTTT
.	TRBV9	15	.	TRBJ2-3	CASSVGKGVTDTQYF	TGTGCCAGCAGCGTAGGAAAGGGAGTCACAGATACGCAGTATTTT
TRBD2	TRBV5-1	16	many	TRBJ2-1	CASSSSLAGAENEQFF	TGCGCCAGCAGCTCGAGTTTAGCGGGAGCGGAAAATGAGCAGTTCTTC
.	TRBV20-1	14	few	TRBJ1-4	CSARYGGIKEKLFF	TGCAGTGCTAGATATGGGGGGATTAAAGAAAAACTGTTTTTT
TRBD1	TRBV7-3	15	few	TRBJ2-3	CASSYRGQGGDTQYF	TGTGCCAGCAGCTACAGGGGGCAAGGTGGAGATACGCAGTATTTT
.	TRBV20-1	14	many	TRBJ2-3	CSARETWVRDTQYF	TGCAGTGCTAGAGAAACATGGGTGAGAGATACGCAGTATTTT
.	TRBV12-3/TRBV12-4	13	.	TRBJ1-4	CASSSPRGGGLFF	TGTGCCAGCAGTTCCCCCAGAGGGGGGGGACTGTTTTTT